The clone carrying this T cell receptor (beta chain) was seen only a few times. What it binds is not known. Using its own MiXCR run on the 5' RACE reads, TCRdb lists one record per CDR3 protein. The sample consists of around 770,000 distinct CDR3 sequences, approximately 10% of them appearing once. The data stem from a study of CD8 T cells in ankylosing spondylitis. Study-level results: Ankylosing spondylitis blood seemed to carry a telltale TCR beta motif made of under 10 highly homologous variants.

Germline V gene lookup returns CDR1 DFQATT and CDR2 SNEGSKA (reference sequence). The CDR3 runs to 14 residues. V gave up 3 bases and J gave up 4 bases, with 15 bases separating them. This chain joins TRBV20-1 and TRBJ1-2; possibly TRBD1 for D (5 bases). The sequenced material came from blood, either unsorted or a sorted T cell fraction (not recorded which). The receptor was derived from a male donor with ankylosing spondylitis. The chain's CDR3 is CSASRQRGSYGYTF. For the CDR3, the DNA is TGCAGTGCTAGCCGACAGAGAGGCAGCTATGGCTACACCTTC.